This T cell receptor (beta chain) was captured in a study of T cell repertoires in cytomegalovirus infection. Study information: Indications came from public TCR beta signatures; they pointed to CMV infection and to a matching HLA type. Study-level points and caveats: It was HLA-C-restricted CMV-specific TCR beta clonotypes that dominated the response ex vivo.

A word on this clonotype: Its antigen is unidentified. A much larger clonotype is one base distant, so this may be a read error.

The germline V gene has CDR1 SEHNR and CDR2 FQNEAQ (reference sequence). The CDR3 length is 17 residues. Via MiXCR, TCRdb re-called the reads, giving one row per CDR3 protein. The top ten clones hold less than 10% of a sample with 600,000 to 800,000 distinct CDR3 sequences, roughly 24% of them seen once. This sequence joins TRBV7-9 and TRBJ2-1, with 15 positions matching TRBD2. The sequence was obtained from a human donor in good health (CMV status not recorded). Some clones in this sample may be carry-over from other donors' samples. The sample comprised CD8+ T cells from PBMCs. CDR3 sequence (DNA): TGTGTCAGCAGCCTCGCGGGACTAGCGGGGGGTTACAATGAGCAGTTCTTC. This codes for CVSSLAGLAGGYNEQFF.